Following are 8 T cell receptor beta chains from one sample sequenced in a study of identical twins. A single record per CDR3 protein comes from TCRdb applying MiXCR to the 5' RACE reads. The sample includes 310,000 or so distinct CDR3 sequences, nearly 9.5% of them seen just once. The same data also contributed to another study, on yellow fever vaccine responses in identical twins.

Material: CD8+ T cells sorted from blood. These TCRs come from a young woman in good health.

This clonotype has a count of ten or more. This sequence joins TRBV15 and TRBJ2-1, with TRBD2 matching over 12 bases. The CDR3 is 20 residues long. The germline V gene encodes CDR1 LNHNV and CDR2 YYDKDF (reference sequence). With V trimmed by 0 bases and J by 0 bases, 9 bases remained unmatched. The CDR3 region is CATSRDASGRGSRSYNEQFF. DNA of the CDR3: TGTGCCACCAGCAGAGATGCTAGCGGGAGGGGTAGCCGCTCCTACAATGAGCAGTTCTTC. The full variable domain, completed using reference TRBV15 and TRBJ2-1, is DAMVIQNPRYQVTQFGKPVTLSCSQTLNHNVMYWYQQKSSQAPKLLFHYYDKDFNNEADTPDNFQSRRPNTSFCFLDIRSPGLGDTAMYLCATSRDASGRGSRSYNEQFFGPGTRLTVL.

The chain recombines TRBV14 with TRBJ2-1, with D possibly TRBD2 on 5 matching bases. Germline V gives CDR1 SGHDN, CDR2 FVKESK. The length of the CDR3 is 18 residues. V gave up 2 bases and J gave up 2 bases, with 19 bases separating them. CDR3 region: CASSQLWRTGYPYNEQFF. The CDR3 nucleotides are TGTGCCAGCAGCCAACTCTGGCGGACGGGATACCCCTACAATGAGCAGTTCTTC.

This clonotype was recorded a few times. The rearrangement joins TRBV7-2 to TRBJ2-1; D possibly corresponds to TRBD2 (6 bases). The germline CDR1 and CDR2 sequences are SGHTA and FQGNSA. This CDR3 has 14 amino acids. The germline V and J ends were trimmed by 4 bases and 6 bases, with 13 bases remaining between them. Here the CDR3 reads CASSYPGGPNEQFF. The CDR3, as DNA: TGTGCCAGCAGCTACCCCGGGGGTCCCAATGAGCAGTTCTTC.

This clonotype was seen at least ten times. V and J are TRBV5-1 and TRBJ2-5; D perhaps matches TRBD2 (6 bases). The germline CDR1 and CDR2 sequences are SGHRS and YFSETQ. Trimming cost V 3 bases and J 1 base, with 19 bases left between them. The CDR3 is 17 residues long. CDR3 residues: CASSSGVWETSQETQYF. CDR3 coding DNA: TGCGCCAGCAGCTCGGGGGTTTGGGAGACGTCCCAAGAGACCCAGTACTTC.

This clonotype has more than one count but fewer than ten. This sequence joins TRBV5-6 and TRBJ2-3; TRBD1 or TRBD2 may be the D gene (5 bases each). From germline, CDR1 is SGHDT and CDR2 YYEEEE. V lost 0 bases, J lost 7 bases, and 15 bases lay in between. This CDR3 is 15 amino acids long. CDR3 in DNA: TGTGCCAGCAGCTTGGGAGGGGCGTTCTCCTATACGCAGTATTTT. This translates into CASSLGGAFSYTQYF.

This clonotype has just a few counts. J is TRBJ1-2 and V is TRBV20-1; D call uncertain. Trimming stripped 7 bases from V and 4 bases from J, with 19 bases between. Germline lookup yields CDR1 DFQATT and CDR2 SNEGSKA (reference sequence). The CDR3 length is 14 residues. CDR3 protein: CSVRVPAWGYGYTF. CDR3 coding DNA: TGCAGTGTCAGAGTTCCGGCGTGGGGCTATGGCTACACCTTC.

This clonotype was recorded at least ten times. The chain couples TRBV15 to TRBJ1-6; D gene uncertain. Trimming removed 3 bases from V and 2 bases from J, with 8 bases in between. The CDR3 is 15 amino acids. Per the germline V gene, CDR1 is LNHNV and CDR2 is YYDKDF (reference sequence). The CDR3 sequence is CATSSGVPYNSPLHF. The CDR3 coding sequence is TGTGCCACCAGCAGTGGAGTGCCCTATAATTCACCCCTCCACTTT.

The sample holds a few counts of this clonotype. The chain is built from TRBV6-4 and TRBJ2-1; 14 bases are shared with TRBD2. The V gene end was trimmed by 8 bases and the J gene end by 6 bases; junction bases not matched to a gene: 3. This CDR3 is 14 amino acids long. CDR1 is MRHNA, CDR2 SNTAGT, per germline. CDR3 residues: CASGLAGGANEQFF. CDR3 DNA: TGTGCCAGCGGACTAGCGGGAGGAGCCAATGAGCAGTTCTTC.